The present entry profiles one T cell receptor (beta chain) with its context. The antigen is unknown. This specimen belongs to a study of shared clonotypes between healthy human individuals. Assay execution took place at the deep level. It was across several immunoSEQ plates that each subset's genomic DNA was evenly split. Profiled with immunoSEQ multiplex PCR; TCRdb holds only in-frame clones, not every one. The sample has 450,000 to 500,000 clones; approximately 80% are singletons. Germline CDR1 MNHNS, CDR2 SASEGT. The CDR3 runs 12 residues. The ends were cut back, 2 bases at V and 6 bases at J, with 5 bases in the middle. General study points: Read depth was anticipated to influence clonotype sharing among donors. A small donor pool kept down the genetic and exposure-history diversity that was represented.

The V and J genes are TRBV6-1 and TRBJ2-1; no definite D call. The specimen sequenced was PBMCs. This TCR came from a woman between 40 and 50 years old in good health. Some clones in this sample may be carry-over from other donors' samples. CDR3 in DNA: TGTGCCAGCAGTGAATGGTTCAATGAGCAGTTCTTC. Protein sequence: CASSEWFNEQFF.